This entry is about one TCR beta chain. Profiling relied on immunoSEQ multiplex PCR, and the TCRdb table lists in-frame clones only, not all of them. The profile shows about 610,000 clones, 85% to 90% of them singletons. The data were obtained in a study of shared T cell receptors in the human thymus. In germline, CDR1 is SGHRS, CDR2 YFSETQ. The V end was cut by 4 bases, the J end by 1 base, with 8 bases between. This CDR3 region has 13 residues. The sample also formed part of further work on human thymus T cells. That work states: Resections from corrective heart surgery provided thymus tissue. In thymic and blood repertoires alike, V and J usage looked biased. Highly overlapping thymic repertoires among unrelated individuals were reported in related research.

The rearrangement joins TRBV5-1 to TRBJ2-5, with no clear D. The sequencing input was thymocytes. This sequence originates from a boy in the first two years of life with a congenital heart defect. The CDR3 DNA reads TGCGCCAGCAGCCCTACAGTCCAAGAGACCCAGTACTTC. It yields the protein CASSPTVQETQYF.